This TCR beta chain was recovered during a study of glioma-infiltrating T cells. Amplification of TCR alpha and beta CDR3 regions from RNA used iRepertoire nested multiplex PCR. TCRdb re-derived calls from the multiplex PCR reads in MiXCR, one entry per CDR3 protein. The sample has some 190,000 distinct CDR3 sequences; around 30% are singletons. This clonotype occurred a few times. Its antigen is unidentified. Trimming cost V 5 bases and J 3 bases, with 20 bases left between them. Germline V gene sequence: CDR1 SGHRS, CDR2 YFSETQ. The CDR3 consists of 16 residues. Points from the study as a whole: CDR3 overlap between tissue and blood was very small.

Input material: glioma tissue, nonneoplastic brain tissue, or PBMCs (not recorded which). V gene TRBV5-1 combines with J gene TRBJ1-2, with D maybe TRBD1 (6 bases). The source of this sequence is a human donor with low-grade glioma or glioblastoma, undergoing nonglioma brain surgery, or in good health (not recorded which). The DNA of the CDR3 is TGCGCCAGCAGGCCAGATTGGGACACTCTTCACTATGGCTACACCTTC. Residues: CASRPDWDTLHYGYTF.